Presented here are 30 T cell receptor beta chains from one specimen sequenced in a study of blood T cell repertoires in COVID-19. The method was immunoSEQ multiplex PCR; TCRdb's version includes in-frame clones alone and lacks a portion of them. The table records over 80,000 clones, around nine tenths of them present only once. The sequenced sample consisted of peripheral blood. These receptors all come from a middle-aged man with acute or convalescent COVID-19.

This rearrangement joins TRBV4-2 to TRBJ2-2, with 15 bases identical to TRBD2. Germline trimming cut 4 bases from V and 5 bases from J; bases unmatched to any gene: 11. The CDR3 runs 19 residues. Germline lookup yields CDR1 LGHNA and CDR2 YNFKEQ. The CDR3 DNA reads TGTGCCAGCAGCCCCCGGGGACTAGCGGGAGGTCAATGGACCGGGGAGCTGTTTTTT. Residues: CASSPRGLAGGQWTGELFF.

This chain connects TRBV27 to TRBJ2-2, with D possibly TRBD2 on 5 matching bases. This CDR3 is 18 amino acids long. Germline V gene sequence: CDR1 MNHEY, CDR2 SMNVEV (reference sequence). V was pared by 2 bases and J by 6 bases, with 22 bases between. CDR3 loop: CASSLESRARLRAGELFF. The CDR3 DNA is TGTGCCAGCAGTTTAGAATCCCGGGCCCGGTTGAGGGCCGGGGAGCTGTTTTTT.

The chain combines TRBV1 with TRBJ2-7; whether TRBD2, the table's D call, matches the DNA was not checked. TRBV1 is assigned pseudogene status. The CDR3 consists of 16 residues. This chain's CDR3 is CTSSQEPAGGPYEQYF. The CDR3 DNA reads as TGCACCAGCAGCCAAGAACCAGCGGGAGGTCCCTACGAGCAGTACTTC.

The chain recombines TRBV19 with TRBJ2-3; unclear D gene. The CDR3 has 16 amino acids. Germline loops: CDR1 LNHDA, CDR2 SQIVND (reference sequence). The V and J ends lost 10 bases and 4 bases respectively, with 24 bases between them. This CDR3 is CATSLSGAQYADTQYF. CDR3 sequence (DNA): TGTGCCACCTCTTTATCTGGAGCGCAATATGCAGATACGCAGTATTTT. Full variable domain (outside the CDR3, taken from reference TRBV19 and TRBJ2-3): DGGITQSPKYLFRKEGQNVTLSCEQNLNHDAMYWYRQDPGQGLRLIYYSQIVNDFQKGDIAEGYSVSREKKESFPLTVTSAQKNPTAFYLCATSLSGAQYADTQYFGPGTRLTVL.

The rearrangement joins TRBV6-5 to TRBJ2-1, with 11 bases aligning to TRBD2. The CDR3 is 14 residues long. Per the germline V gene, CDR1 is MNHEY and CDR2 is SVGAGI. The trim removed 8 bases at V and 1 base at J, leaving 1 base unmatched. This chain's CDR3 is CASRLAGSYNEQFF. CDR3 DNA sequence: TGTGCCAGCCGACTAGCGGGATCCTACAATGAGCAGTTCTTC.

The chain uses TRBV4-1 and TRBJ2-1; D might be TRBD1 (6 bases). V lost 4 bases to trimming and J lost 2 bases, with 12 bases between them. The CDR3 runs to 15 residues. The germline V gene encodes CDR1 MGHRA and CDR2 YSYEKL. CDR3 in DNA: TGCGCCAGCAGCCCTCAAACAGGGACCTACAATGAGCAGTTCTTC. Translation gives CASSPQTGTYNEQFF.

The chain couples TRBV7-9 to TRBJ2-2; 10 nucleotides agree with TRBD2. Germline values: CDR1 SEHNR, CDR2 FQNEAQ (reference sequence). V gave up 5 bases and J gave up 4 bases; unmatched junction bases: 4. The CDR3 has 15 residues. CDR3 residues: CASSIRLAGTGELFF. Here the CDR3 DNA reads TGTGCCAGCAGCATACGACTAGCGGGCACCGGGGAGCTGTTTTTT.

V and J are TRBV11-2 and TRBJ2-7; the D gene is possibly TRBD1 (5 bases). CDR1 and CDR2 (germline): SGHAT, FQNNGV. Trimming stripped 4 bases from V and 3 bases from J, with 13 bases between. This CDR3 contains 14 residues. The CDR3 DNA is TGTGCCAGCAGCTCCGACAGACAAAGCTACGAGCAGTACTTC. It codes for CASSSDRQSYEQYF.

The chain joins TRBV18 to TRBJ1-4, with D perhaps matching TRBD1 (6 bases). V lost 0 bases and J 12 bases, leaving 20 bases between the germline ends. Germline CDR1 and CDR2: KGHSH and LQKENI. CDR3 length: 16 residues. The CDR3 is CASSPPDEGQIRELFF. The CDR3 nucleotides read TGTGCCAGCTCACCACCAGATGAAGGACAGATTCGCGAACTGTTTTTT.

The chain joins TRBV2 to TRBJ1-2; D gene uncertain. The germline CDR1 and CDR2 sequences are SNHLY and FYNNEI. V was cut by 5 bases and J by 4 bases, with 14 bases left in between. The CDR3 runs 14 residues. CDR3 sequence: CASSPYTPLYGYTF. In DNA form, the CDR3 reads TGTGCCAGCAGTCCGTATACACCTCTCTATGGCTACACCTTC.

The chain carries TRBV27 and TRBJ2-5; 8 positions match TRBD1. Germline trimming cut 2 bases from V and 1 base from J; bases unmatched to any gene: 9. Per the germline V gene, CDR1 is MNHEY and CDR2 is SMNVEV (reference sequence). This CDR3 spans 17 amino acids. The CDR3 bases are TGTGCCAGCAGTTTAAACGCCGGGACAGGCACCCAAGAGACCCAGTACTTC. This codes for CASSLNAGTGTQETQYF.

CDR3 bases: TGTGCCAGCAGCTTGCCCGGCTACGAGCAGTACTTC. As protein: CASSLPGYEQYF. V usage is TRBV5-4 and J usage is TRBJ2-7; the D is unclear. This CDR3 comprises 12 residues. Germline-derived CDR1 and CDR2 are SGHNT and YYREEE (reference sequence). V lost 1 base to trimming and J lost 3 bases, with 5 bases between them.

The chain carries TRBV12-3 or TRBV12-4 and TRBJ2-7, with 8 bases that match TRBD1. The V gene end was trimmed by 7 bases and the J gene end by 5 bases; junction bases not matched to a gene: 4. This CDR3 contains 12 residues. CDR3 in DNA: TGTGCCAGCACACCAGGGGGCCACGAGCAGTACTTC. Its protein product is CASTPGGHEQYF.

The genes are TRBV25-1 and TRBJ2-5, with D perhaps TRBD2 (6 bases). CDR3 length equals 16 residues. Germline V gene lookup returns CDR1 MGHDK and CDR2 SYGVNS. V was cut by 1 base and J by 6 bases, with 18 bases left in between. CDR3 sequence (DNA): TGTGCCAGCAGTGAATCGCGGGATAGTCTAGTGAAGACCCAGTACTTC. Protein sequence: CASSESRDSLVKTQYF. Variable domain in full (rest from reference TRBV25-1 and TRBJ2-5): EADIYQTPRYLVIGTGKKITLECSQTMGHDKMYWYQQDPGMELHLIHYSYGVNSTEKGDLSSESTVSRIRTEHFPLTLESARPSHTSQYLCASSESRDSLVKTQYFGPGTRLLVL.

The rearrangement uses TRBV10-1 and TRBJ2-5; 8 positions match TRBD1. Trimming at V came to 6 bases and at J to 1 base, leaving 7 bases not matched to a gene. The CDR3 covers 15 residues. Looked up from germline, CDR1 is WNHNN and CDR2 is SYGVQD (reference sequence). In nucleotides, the CDR3 is TGCGCCAGCAGCGAAACCGGGACAGGCCAAGAGACCCAGTACTTC. As protein: CASSETGTGQETQYF.

The gene calls are TRBV11-3 and TRBJ2-1; D is possibly TRBD1 (5 bases). The CDR3 totals 15 residues. Germline values: CDR1 SGHNT, CDR2 YENEEA. V lost 5 bases and J 6 bases, leaving 17 bases between the germline ends. CDR3 loop: CASSPRRRRGNEQFF. The DNA of the CDR3 is TGTGCCAGCAGCCCCAGAAGGCGTAGGGGCAATGAGCAGTTCTTC.

This clone was recorded once. The chain employs TRBV27 and TRBJ2-6; 7 bases agree with TRBD1. CDR1 is MNHEY, CDR2 SMNVEV, per germline (reference sequence). With V trimmed by 5 bases and J by 8 bases, 6 bases remained unmatched. The CDR3 length is 14 residues. CDR3 nucleotide sequence: TGTGCCAGCAGTCCGATGGACAGGCCCAACGTCCTGACTTTC. It encodes CASSPMDRPNVLTF.

The CDR3 DNA reads as TGTGCCAGCAGCCAAGACTGGACAGGGGACGAGCAGTACTTC. Its protein is CASSQDWTGDEQYF. The chain recombines TRBV3-1 (or the pseudogene TRBV3-2) with TRBJ2-7, with TRBD1 matching 9 bases. The CDR3 covers 14 residues. The germline CDR1 and CDR2 sequences are LGHDT and YNNKEL (reference sequence). V trimming: 0 bases; J trimming: 5 bases; junction bases outside the gene matches: 2.

V gene TRBV11-2 combines with J gene TRBJ2-3; the match to TRBD2 covers 7 bases. The CDR3 totals 16 residues. The germline gives CDR1 SGHAT, CDR2 FQNNGV. The V segment lost 3 bases and the J segment 3 bases; nucleotides outside the gene matches: 9. The CDR3 region is CASSFVGGPGTDTQYF. DNA for the CDR3: TGTGCCAGCAGCTTTGTGGGAGGGCCCGGAACAGATACGCAGTATTTT. Filled out from reference TRBV11-2 and TRBJ2-3, the complete variable domain reads EAGVAQSPRYKIIEKRQSVAFWCNPISGHATLYWYQQILGQGPKLLIQFQNNGVVDDSQLPKDRFSAERLKGVDSTLKIQPAKLEDSAVYLCASSFVGGPGTDTQYFGPGTRLTVL.

The chain links TRBV10-3 to TRBJ1-1; 12 bases line up with TRBD1. After removal of 7 bases from V and 7 bases from J, the junction contained 7 bases not matched to a gene. The germline gives CDR1 ENHRY, CDR2 SYGVKD. This CDR3 contains 14 residues. CDR3 residues: CAINSGTGGGEAFF. The CDR3 bases are TGTGCCATCAATTCCGGGACAGGGGGCGGTGAAGCTTTCTTT.

This chain joins TRBV7-9 and TRBJ2-3; 9 bases map to TRBD2. The CDR3 runs to 15 residues. The germline V gene encodes CDR1 SEHNR and CDR2 FQNEAQ (reference sequence). Trimming at V came to 3 bases and at J to 0 bases, leaving 1 base not matched to a gene. Here the CDR3 reads CASSFTSGSTDTQYF. CDR3 nucleotides: TGTGCCAGCAGCTTTACTAGCGGGAGCACAGATACGCAGTATTTT.

V is TRBV15 and J is TRBJ1-2; possibly TRBD1 for D (6 bases). Trimming cost V 1 base and J 4 bases, with 7 bases left between them. Looked up from germline, CDR1 is LNHNV and CDR2 is YYDKDF (reference sequence). The CDR3 runs 13 residues. The CDR3 nucleotides read TGTGCCACCAGCAGAGGACAGGTCTATGGCTACACCTTC. Translating it yields CATSRGQVYGYTF.

This chain connects TRBV2 to TRBJ2-7; perhaps TRBD2 as D (6 bases). CDR1 and CDR2 (germline): SNHLY, FYNNEI. CDR3 length: 14 amino acids. The CDR3 loop reads CATKMSGAGGKLRV. For the CDR3, the DNA is TGTGCCACCAAAATGTCAGGAGCGGGCGGCAAGTTAAGGGTC.

The chain joins TRBV6-5 to TRBJ1-2; 8 positions agree with TRBD1. Per the germline V gene, CDR1 is MNHEY and CDR2 is SVGAGI. V was pared by 5 bases and J by 8 bases, with 1 base of the junction left unmatched. The CDR3 sequence is 11 residues long. CDR3 bases: TGTGCCAGCAGTCCAGGGGGCGGCTACACCTTC. This codes for CASSPGGGYTF.

The chain has TRBV30 and TRBJ1-6, with a tentative D call TRBD1 (5 bases). This CDR3 has 14 residues. Germline V gene lookup returns CDR1 GTSNPN and CDR2 SVGIG (reference sequence). V lost 3 bases and J 0 bases, leaving 6 bases between the germline ends. The CDR3 DNA is TGTGCCTGGAGGGGACTCTCCTATAATTCACCCCTCCACTTT. It translates to CAWRGLSYNSPLHF.

This chain uses TRBV11-2 with TRBJ2-3, with D unresolved. The CDR3 is made up of 12 amino acids. Germline V lookup: CDR1 SGHAT, CDR2 FQNNGV. V dropped 5 bases and J dropped 1 base, with 4 bases sitting between them. The CDR3 DNA sequence: TGTGCCAGCAGCCGAGGCACAGATACGCAGTATTTT. Amino acid sequence: CASSRGTDTQYF.

The genes are TRBV4-1 and TRBJ1-5; D ambiguous. The germline V and J ends were trimmed by 3 bases and 0 bases, with 6 bases remaining between them. The CDR3 contains 14 residues. Germline lookup yields CDR1 MGHRA and CDR2 YSYEKL. The CDR3, as DNA: TGCGCCAGCAGCCATGACTATAGCAATCAGCCCCAGCATTTT. Protein: CASSHDYSNQPQHF.

V is TRBV19 and J is TRBJ1-6, with TRBD1 identical over 9 bases. The germline V gene encodes CDR1 LNHDA and CDR2 SQIVND (reference sequence). This CDR3 is 15 amino acids long. Trimming at V came to 6 bases and at J to 7 bases, leaving 7 bases not matched to a gene. CDR3 protein: CASRVRDRANSPLHF. The CDR3 nucleotides are TGTGCCAGTAGAGTCCGGGACAGGGCCAATTCACCCCTCCACTTT.

The V gene is TRBV6-5, the J gene TRBJ1-1; 7 bases fit TRBD1. Germline V gives CDR1 MNHEY, CDR2 SVGAGI. The J segment lost 9 bases and the V segment lost 4 bases, leaving 2 bases of the junction unmatched. This CDR3 region has 11 residues. CDR3 region: CASSWGQQAFF. The CDR3 DNA follows: TGTGCCAGCAGTTGGGGACAGCAAGCTTTCTTT.

The chain links TRBV7-8 to TRBJ2-7; TRBD2 matches 10 bases. The CDR3 runs 16 residues. The ends lost 3 bases at V and 2 bases at J; junction bases unmatched: 7. The germline CDR1 and CDR2 sequences are SGHVS and FQNEAQ. The CDR3 loop reads CASSFGTSESAYEQYF. CDR3 nucleotides: TGTGCCAGCAGCTTTGGGACTAGCGAAAGCGCCTACGAGCAGTACTTC.